This T cell receptor (beta chain) was recovered during a study of CD8+CD57+ T cells in acquired aplastic anemia. TCR beta VDJ and CDR3 profiling used genomic DNA as template. MiXCR, applied by TCRdb to the reads, yields one record per CDR3 protein. The table has 400,000 to 500,000 distinct CDR3 sequences, about two thirds seen once. This CDR3 region has 15 residues. The V and J ends lost 6 bases and 5 bases respectively, with 19 bases between them. CDR1 and CDR2 (germline): ENHRY, SYGVKD. Material: sorted CD4+, CD8+, or CD8+CD57+ T cells (not recorded which) from PBMCs. The receptor comes from a human donor in good health, serving as a control. This chain joins TRBV10-3 and TRBJ1-2, with a tentative D call TRBD1 (6 bases). The CDR3 loop reads CAISGETGSQYGYTF. The DNA of the CDR3 is TGTGCCATCAGCGGAGAGACAGGTTCCCAATATGGCTACACCTTC.